Listed below are T cell receptor beta chains from one sample, sequenced in a study of T-cell memory formation after mild COVID-19. TCRdb reprocessed the 5' RACE reads with MiXCR, giving one entry per CDR3 protein. Among approximately 290,000 distinct CDR3 sequences, about a sixth were seen once, and the ten largest hold 22%. Sequenced sample: PBMCs or a T cell subset sorted from them (not recorded which). These receptors were taken from a man aged 18 to 29 who had mild COVID-19 (a few samples of this study predate the infection). Cell type and time point are not known. Both conserved end residues are trimmed from each CDR3.

j_gene: TRBJ2-2; v_gene: TRBV12-3/TRBV12-4; CDR3aa: ASREPLANTGELF
j_gene: TRBJ2-1; v_gene: TRBV24-1; CDR3aa: ATSRAYNEQF
j_gene: TRBJ1-5; v_gene: TRBV5-1; CDR3aa: ASSLGTGYQPQH
j_gene: TRBJ2-1; v_gene: TRBV5-4; CDR3aa: ASSLSNTAQF
j_gene: TRBJ2-5; v_gene: TRBV24-1; CDR3aa: ATSEYNQETQY
j_gene: TRBJ1-1; v_gene: TRBV7-3; CDR3aa: ASSSTTEAF
j_gene: TRBJ2-1; v_gene: TRBV20-1; CDR3aa: SAVHSSSYNEQF
j_gene: TRBJ2-1; v_gene: TRBV3-1; CDR3aa: ASSQTFSGIDEQF
j_gene: TRBJ2-7; v_gene: TRBV7-6; CDR3aa: ASSLAPGYEQY
j_gene: TRBJ1-2; v_gene: TRBV7-3; CDR3aa: ASALGGREGYT
j_gene: TRBJ2-3; v_gene: TRBV29-1; CDR3aa: SVTSGGTDTQY
j_gene: TRBJ2-1; v_gene: TRBV6-4; CDR3aa: ASSALASSYNEQF
j_gene: TRBJ2-1; v_gene: TRBV18; CDR3aa: ASSKAGGIEQF
j_gene: TRBJ2-2; v_gene: TRBV5-4; CDR3aa: ASSLRGGFGELF
j_gene: TRBJ2-1; v_gene: TRBV30; CDR3aa: AWSVQEVSSEF
j_gene: TRBJ2-3; v_gene: TRBV20-1; CDR3aa: SAIKAGQGSDTQY
j_gene: TRBJ1-4; v_gene: TRBV15; CDR3aa: ATSAIGLGPEKLF